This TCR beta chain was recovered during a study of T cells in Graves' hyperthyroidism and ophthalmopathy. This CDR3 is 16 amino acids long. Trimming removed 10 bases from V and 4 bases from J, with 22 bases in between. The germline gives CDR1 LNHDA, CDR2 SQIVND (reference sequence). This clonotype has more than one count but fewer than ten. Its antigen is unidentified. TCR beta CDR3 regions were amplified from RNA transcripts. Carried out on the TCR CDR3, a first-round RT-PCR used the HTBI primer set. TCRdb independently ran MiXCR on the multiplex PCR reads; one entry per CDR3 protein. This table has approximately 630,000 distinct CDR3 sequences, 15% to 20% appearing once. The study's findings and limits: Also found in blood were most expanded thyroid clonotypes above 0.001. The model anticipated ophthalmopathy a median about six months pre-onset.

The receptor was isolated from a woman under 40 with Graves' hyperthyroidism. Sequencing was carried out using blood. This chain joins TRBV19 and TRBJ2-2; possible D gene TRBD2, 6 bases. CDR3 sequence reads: CATIRGLGRGTGELFF. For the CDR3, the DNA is TGTGCCACCATCCGAGGTCTCGGGCGGGGCACCGGGGAGCTGTTTTTT.